The source of this TCR beta chain is a study of cytomegalovirus exposure and HLA in healthy donors (dated by TCRdb to 2017 to 2019). About the full investigation: According to a later analysis, one platform produced both the roughly 130 validation repertoires and the 730 or so repertoires of the first cohort. The study aimed to test whether signatures of past pathogen exposure could be identified by cataloging public T cell receptors. Along with the roughly 610-subject first cohort, a separate validation cohort of over a hundred different subjects was used. To predict cytomegalovirus infection status, the study brought together high-throughput TCR immunosequencing, statistical association of individual TCRs with disease status, and machine learning.

In the case of this clone: No antigen is known for it. Base qualities are not at hand, and no much larger clone is one base apart.

The donors belonged to the validation cohort of roughly 120 subjects, which was separate from the approximately 660-subject first cohort. From its cysteine to its phenylalanine, the CDR3 spans 13 amino acids. Of all the DNA, just the CDR3 is kept, 39 bases in frame from base 1. V sheds 2 bases and J sheds 4 bases, leaving 7 bases between their ends. The germline V gene provides CDR1 MNHEY and CDR2 SVGAGI. The library was made by the immunoSEQ multiplex PCR assay. In the authors' own workflow: A statistical classification framework was developed to diagnose cytomegalovirus status using the catalog of TCR beta chain sequences. TCRdb took over this immuneACCESS table, retaining in-frame rearrangements with V and J assigned. Such tables are incomplete; in checked studies, under half of the missing clones stem from an unresolved V gene, and the remainder is unexplained. V, J and clone size reflect that table, while D and trimming were determined from the DNA. Counted in this sample were roughly 84,000 clones; roughly 93% of them appeared once. Clones ranked in the top ten supply 2.1% of the sample.

Study-level results and caveats: Of the cluster scores, 90% to 95% were above 0 in a later analysis, which found that TCRs clustered in the first cohort also tended to co-occur in the approximately 110 validation repertoires. A few of the identified cytomegalovirus-associated TCR beta chains were confirmed in vitro to be specific for cytomegalovirus antigens. While some public TCRs were present in many individuals, most TCR sequences turned up only very rarely across donors. The authors suggested that the approach could potentially be generalized to other disease states and immunological phenotypes. The study listed 150 to 200 TCR beta chains as associated with cytomegalovirus. The classifier was reported to diagnose cytomegalovirus status with high specificity and sensitivity in both the original and validation cohorts. The validation cohort had no HLA typing available for a later analysis, so co-occurrence within that cohort was assessed over all 130 or so repertoires.

Specimen: PBMCs. In this chain, TRBV6-5 is recombined with TRBJ2-3; a confident D gene designation cannot be given. This sequence originates from a man younger than 45 in good health and CMV-seronegative. The CDR3 region reads CASSYTIADTQYF. The DNA is as follows: TGTGCCAGCAGTTACACCATAGCAGATACGCAGTATTTT.